This passage covers 32 T cell receptor beta chains from one sample sequenced in a study of neurological immune-mediated disorders. One entry per CDR3 protein results from TCRdb running MiXCR on the 5' RACE reads. The data hold 15,000 or so distinct CDR3 sequences, with 14% to 15% observed a single time. What was sequenced was PBMCs. The receptors here all came from a man aged 55 to 70 with HTLV-1-associated myelopathy (HAM/TSP).

This clonotype counts as medium-sized. The V gene is TRBV5-6, the J gene TRBJ1-6; D is unresolved. This CDR3 has 14 residues. Germline assignment: CDR1 SGHDT and CDR2 YYEEEE. V was trimmed by 7 bases and J by 8 bases, leaving 16 bases between them. CDR3 in amino acids: CASEPQGIYSPLHF. CDR3 bases: TGTGCCAGCGAACCTCAAGGAATTTATTCACCCCTCCACTTT. Filled out from reference TRBV5-6 and TRBJ1-6, the complete variable domain reads DAGVTQSPTHLIKTRGQQVTLRCSPKSGHDTVSWYQQALGQGPQFIFQYYEEEERQRGNFPDRFSGHQFPNYSSELNVNALLLGDSALYLCASEPQGIYSPLHFGNGTRLTVT.

This clonotype was counted at least ten times. This chain connects TRBV9 to TRBJ1-3; maybe TRBD1 (5 bases). V lost 3 bases, J lost 4 bases, and 11 bases lay in between. Germline CDR1 reads SGDLS; CDR2 reads YYNGEE. The CDR3 length is 14 residues. DNA of the CDR3: TGTGCCAGCAGCGCGGGGGTTTTAGGAAACACCATATATTTT. Its translation is CASSAGVLGNTIYF.

This clonotype was seen many times. This chain connects TRBV6-5 to TRBJ2-7, with D perhaps TRBD2 (5 bases). Per germline, CDR1 MNHEY and CDR2 SVGAGI. Trimming removed 5 bases at V and 4 bases at J, with 21 bases between. There are 16 residues in the CDR3. This CDR3 is CASSMLVFEGTYEQYF. CDR3 bases: TGTGCCAGCAGTATGCTCGTGTTCGAGGGTACTTACGAGCAGTACTTC.

This clonotype was observed many times. This chain joins TRBV5-1 and TRBJ1-1; D call uncertain. Germline CDR1 and CDR2: SGHRS and YFSETQ. CDR3 length equals 15 residues. V shed 4 bases and J shed 0 bases, with 13 bases lying between them. This CDR3 reads CASSPTGRMNTEAFF. CDR3 bases: TGCGCCAGCAGCCCAACGGGGAGAATGAACACTGAAGCTTTCTTT.

This clonotype was seen many times. The chain has TRBV7-8 and TRBJ2-3; D may be TRBD1 (6 bases). CDR1 SGHVS and CDR2 FQNEAQ come from the germline V gene. The CDR3 covers 16 residues. V gave up 5 bases and J gave up 2 bases, with 17 bases separating them. In DNA, the CDR3 is TGTGCCAGCAGCGCTGGGACACAGAGGTCCACAGATACGCAGTATTTT. Its translation: CASSAGTQRSTDTQYF. The whole variable domain, filled in from reference TRBV7-8 and TRBJ2-3, reads GAGVSQSPRYKVAKRGQDVALRCDPISGHVSLFWYQQALGQGPEFLTYFQNEAQLDKSGLPSDRFFAERPEGSVSTLKIQRTQQEDSAVYLCASSAGTQRSTDTQYFGPGTRLTVL.

This clonotype was seen many times. This CDR3 reads CASSSPGLETQYF. CDR3 nucleotide sequence: TGTGCCAGCAGCTCTCCCGGGTTAGAGACCCAGTACTTC. The chain combines TRBV7-8 with TRBJ2-5; no reliable D call. The germline gives CDR1 SGHVS, CDR2 FQNEAQ. There are 13 residues in the CDR3. Trimming took off 4 bases at V and 4 bases at J, with 10 bases between the two ends.

This clonotype showed up many times. The chain uses TRBV7-2 and TRBJ2-1, with D maybe TRBD2 (6 bases). This CDR3 is built from 13 residues. Germline V gives CDR1 SGHTA, CDR2 FQGNSA. Deletions cut 0 bases from V and 9 bases from J, with 9 bases between. In DNA form, the CDR3 reads TGTGCCAGCAGCTTAGCGGGGGGACGTGAGCAGTTCTTC. It encodes CASSLAGGREQFF.

This clonotype was detected ten times or more. The chain is built from TRBV20-1 and TRBJ2-1; 10 nucleotides agree with TRBD2. The CDR3 runs 14 residues. CDR1 is DFQATT and CDR2 is SNEGSKA in the germline V gene (reference sequence). V lost 6 bases and J lost 3; bases outside the gene matches: 5. The CDR3 DNA sequence: TGCAGTGCCACCGGGACTAGCGACTACAATGAGCAGTTCTTC. It encodes CSATGTSDYNEQFF.

This clonotype has at least ten counts. The gene calls are TRBV5-1 and TRBJ1-4; perhaps TRBD1 as D (5 bases). This CDR3 is built from 13 residues. Trimming shortened V by 5 bases and J by 4 bases, and 9 bases separated the two germline ends. Germline CDR1 and CDR2: SGHRS and YFSETQ. CDR3 region: CASRQTVNEKLFF. CDR3 bases: TGCGCCAGCAGACAGACAGTTAATGAAAAACTGTTTTTT.

This clonotype was detected many times. This chain connects TRBV5-1 to TRBJ1-2; 10 bases align to TRBD1. The CDR3 spans 17 residues. V gave up 4 bases and J gave up 1 base; unmatched junction bases: 10. Germline CDR1 reads SGHRS; CDR2 reads YFSETQ. CDR3 sequence: CASSPGTGVVGNYGYTF. CDR3 in DNA: TGCGCCAGCAGCCCCGGGACAGGGGTAGTAGGTAACTATGGCTACACCTTC.

The CDR3 DNA reads as TGTGCCAGCAGTTCTTGGGGAGCGAAGACCCAGTACTTC. It encodes CASSSWGAKTQYF. The J gene is TRBJ2-5, the V gene TRBV28, with D perhaps matching TRBD2 (5 bases). V gave up 4 bases and J gave up 6 bases, with 12 bases separating them. This CDR3 has 13 residues. Germline V CDR1 and CDR2: MDHEN, SYDVKM. The whole variable domain, filled in from reference TRBV28 and TRBJ2-5, reads DVKVTQSSRYLVKRTGEKVFLECVQDMDHENMFWYRQDPGLGLRLIYFSYDVKMKEKGDIPEGYSVSREKKERFSLILESASTNQTSMYLCASSSWGAKTQYFGPGTRLLVL.

The chain couples TRBV14 to TRBJ2-5; D possibly corresponds to TRBD1 (5 bases). Trimming shortened V by 0 bases and J by 2 bases, and 19 bases separated the two germline ends. CDR1 and CDR2 (germline): SGHDN, FVKESK. The length of the CDR3 is 18 residues. The CDR3 is CASSQEVGPALRQETQYF. CDR3 nucleotide sequence: TGTGCCAGCAGCCAAGAAGTGGGGCCAGCGCTACGACAAGAGACCCAGTACTTC. The whole variable domain, filled in from reference TRBV14 and TRBJ2-5, reads EAGVTQFPSHSVIEKGQTVTLRCDPISGHDNLYWYRRVMGKEIKFLLHFVKESKQDESGMPNNRFLAERTGGTYSTLKVQPAELEDSGVYFCASSQEVGPALRQETQYFGPGTRLLVL.

This clonotype showed up many times. V usage is TRBV5-4 and J usage is TRBJ2-5, with TRBD2 matching 12 bases. The length of the CDR3 is 18 residues. The V gene end was trimmed by 4 bases and the J gene end by 1 base; junction bases not matched to a gene: 11. Germline CDR1 is SGHNT and CDR2 is YYREEE (reference sequence). CDR3 protein: CASSPTGGLAGLQETQYF. DNA of the CDR3: TGTGCCAGCAGCCCGACGGGTGGACTAGCGGGGCTCCAAGAGACCCAGTACTTC.

In its sample, this clonotype ranks as medium-sized. V gene TRBV2 combines with J gene TRBJ2-7; TRBD1 matches 8 bases. CDR1 SNHLY and CDR2 FYNNEI come from the germline V gene. The length of the CDR3 is 15 residues. V lost 2 bases to trimming and J lost 2 bases; unmatched junction nucleotides: 5. The CDR3, as DNA: TGTGCCAGCAGTGAATCCCAGGGGGCGGCCTACGAGCAGTACTTC. It specifies CASSESQGAAYEQYF. Combining the CDR3 with reference TRBV2 and TRBJ2-7 gives the whole variable domain EPEVTQTPSHQVTQMGQEVILRCVPISNHLYFYWYRQILGQKVEFLVSFYNNEISEKSEIFDDQFSVERPDGSNFTLKIRSTKLEDSAMYFCASSESQGAAYEQYFGPGTRLTVT.

This clonotype came up many times. The chain recombines TRBV5-1 with TRBJ1-5; D is ambiguous. The CDR3 has 13 amino acids. The germline V gene has CDR1 SGHRS and CDR2 YFSETQ. With 1 base removed from V and 4 bases from J, the gap between germline ends came to 6 bases. The DNA of the CDR3 is TGCGCCAGCAGCTTGTCGAGTAATCAGCCCCAGCATTTT. Translated, it gives CASSLSSNQPQHF.

The rearrangement links TRBV7-9 to TRBJ2-1; D is perhaps TRBD1 (6 bases). The V end lost 5 bases, the J end lost 6 bases, and 11 bases lay between the germline ends. The CDR3 is made up of 13 amino acids. Germline CDR1 SEHNR, CDR2 FQNEAQ (reference sequence). CDR3 in amino acids: CASSPNRANEQFF. The CDR3 nucleotides read TGTGCCAGCAGCCCAAACAGGGCCAATGAGCAGTTCTTC.

This clonotype was seen at least ten times. The V gene is TRBV5-1, the J gene TRBJ2-5; 10 positions match TRBD2. Germline V gene lookup returns CDR1 SGHRS and CDR2 YFSETQ. The CDR3 totals 16 residues. V gave up 0 bases and J gave up 1 base; unmatched junction bases: 3. The CDR3 region has the DNA TGCGCCAGCAGCTTGGCCGAGCGGGGGGGCCAAGAGACCCAGTACTTC. Translation: CASSLAERGGQETQYF.

This clonotype was seen ten or more times. The gene calls are TRBV7-2 and TRBJ1-5; D not resolved. The CDR3 contains 15 residues. CDR1 SGHTA and CDR2 FQGNSA come from the germline V gene. Trimming took 1 base from V and 6 from J, leaving 13 bases between them. The CDR3 protein is CASSLGVGSRQPQHF. CDR3 in DNA: TGTGCCAGCAGCTTAGGGGTAGGGAGTCGTCAGCCCCAGCATTTT.

In its sample, this clonotype is medium-sized. The CDR3 nucleotides read TGCGCCAGCAGGCCCGGTGGGGGTGTCGTCGAGCAGTACTTC. Residues: CASRPGGGVVEQYF. The chain has TRBV5-1 and TRBJ2-7; either TRBD1 or TRBD2 may supply D (5 bases each). Germline V gives CDR1 SGHRS, CDR2 YFSETQ. The CDR3 length is 14 residues. V was cut by 5 bases and J by 6 bases, with 18 bases left in between.

This clonotype was seen ten or more times. This sequence joins TRBV5-1 and TRBJ2-7, with 10 bases identical to TRBD1. This CDR3 region has 19 residues. Germline trimming cut 1 base from V and 0 bases from J; bases unmatched to any gene: 13. CDR1 and CDR2 (germline): SGHRS, YFSETQ. DNA of the CDR3: TGCGCCAGCAGCTTGAGGGGACAGGGGCCCTACAGAAGCTCCTACGAGCAGTACTTC. It yields the protein CASSLRGQGPYRSSYEQYF.

In its sample, this clonotype ranks as medium-sized. V gene TRBV20-1 combines with J gene TRBJ1-5, with 7 bases identical to TRBD1. The CDR3 is 15 residues long. The germline V gene encodes CDR1 DFQATT and CDR2 SNEGSKA (reference sequence). V shed 0 bases, J shed 7 bases, and the junction held 9 bases outside the gene matches. The CDR3 region has the DNA TGCAGTGCTAGAGATCAAGGGGGCGAGGTCCAGCCCCAGCATTTT. This sequence encodes CSARDQGGEVQPQHF.

This clonotype showed up just a few times. At one of its ends the junction is not consistent with the germline gene, which may arise from a read error. The chain has TRBV28 and TRBJ1-5; 8 bases map to TRBD1. This CDR3 is 14 amino acids long. Germline V gene data show CDR1 as MDHEN and CDR2 as SYDVKM. CDR3 sequence: CVSTPGGADQPQHF. In nucleotides, the CDR3 is TGTGTCAGCACCCCAGGGGGCGCGGATCAGCCCCAGCATTTT.

The chain couples TRBV5-1 to TRBJ2-2; a weak D match, TRBD2 (7 bases). V was shortened by 1 base and J by 3 bases, with 10 bases between the two germline ends. Germline V gives CDR1 SGHRS, CDR2 YFSETQ. This CDR3 has 15 amino acids. The CDR3 sequence is CASSLTGGYTGELFF. CDR3 nucleotides: TGCGCCAGCAGCTTGACGGGGGGCTACACCGGGGAGCTGTTTTTT.

This clonotype was detected many times. The CDR3 protein is CASSVKQYGYTF. The DNA for the CDR3 is TGTGCCAGCAGCGTAAAGCAATATGGCTACACCTTC. V and J are TRBV6-1 and TRBJ1-2; D gene unclear. The germline gives CDR1 MNHNS, CDR2 SASEGT. V was shortened by 6 bases and J by 5 bases, with 10 bases between the two germline ends. The CDR3 totals 12 residues.

This clonotype appeared many times. J is TRBJ2-1 and V is TRBV5-1; maybe TRBD2 (7 bases). Germline CDR1 and CDR2: SGHRS and YFSETQ. The V and J ends lost 3 bases and 5 bases respectively, with 15 bases between them. The CDR3 covers 15 residues. CDR3 protein: CASSSFAGANNEQFF. DNA for the CDR3: TGCGCCAGCAGCTCGTTCGCGGGGGCTAACAATGAGCAGTTCTTC.

In its sample, this clonotype was seen many times. CDR3 in amino acids: CASSYPSRVYGGELFF. The CDR3 DNA reads as TGTGCCAGCAGCTACCCCAGCCGAGTGTATGGCGGGGAGCTGTTTTTT. The gene calls are TRBV7-2 and TRBJ2-2; no clear D gene. Germline V gives CDR1 SGHTA, CDR2 FQGNSA. The CDR3 runs to 16 residues. V lost 4 bases to trimming and J lost 7 bases, with 19 bases between them.

The V gene is TRBV20-1, the J gene TRBJ2-1, with 8 bases fitting TRBD1. Trimming at V came to 4 bases and at J to 7 bases, leaving 9 bases not matched to a gene. The CDR3 extends over 14 amino acids. Germline values: CDR1 DFQATT, CDR2 SNEGSKA (reference sequence). CDR3 sequence (DNA): TGCAGTGCTAAAGACAGGGGCGGTTTTAATGAGCAGTTCTTC. Amino acid sequence: CSAKDRGGFNEQFF.

In this sample, this clonotype is medium-sized. Germline is not matched at one junction end, which may reflect a read error. The chain joins TRBV7-9 to TRBJ2-5; 8 bases are a match to TRBD2. Germline V gives CDR1 SEHNR, CDR2 FQNEAQ (reference sequence). The CDR3 has 13 residues. The CDR3 DNA follows: TGTGCCAGCAGCATAGCGGGGCAAGAGACCCAGTACTTC. Translating it yields CASSIAGQETQYF.

This clonotype showed up many times. V usage is TRBV4-3 and J usage is TRBJ2-1; either TRBD1 or TRBD2 may fit D (6 bases each). Germline V gene sequence: CDR1 LGHNA, CDR2 YSLEER. V was trimmed by 1 base and J by 9 bases, leaving 16 bases between them. The CDR3 has 15 residues. CDR3 residues: CASSQGRTEGGEQFF. As DNA, the CDR3 is TGCGCCAGCAGCCAAGGAAGGACAGAGGGGGGTGAGCAGTTCTTC.

This clonotype was found many times. The chain combines TRBV6-5 with TRBJ2-1, with D unresolved. The germline CDR1 and CDR2 sequences are MNHEY and SVGAGI. The CDR3 spans 13 residues. V was cut by 0 bases and J by 6 bases, with 6 bases left in between. The CDR3 loop is CASSYSNLNEQFF. Written as DNA, the CDR3 is TGTGCCAGCAGTTACTCGAACCTCAATGAGCAGTTCTTC.

This clonotype was detected ten times or more. The chain recombines TRBV7-2 with TRBJ2-2, with D perhaps matching TRBD2 (7 bases). This CDR3 contains 16 residues. V lost 6 bases, J lost 0 bases, and 14 bases lay in between. Germline V gene sequence: CDR1 SGHTA, CDR2 FQGNSA. CDR3 in DNA: TGTGCCAGCAGGGGGGGGGGCACCGCGAACACCGGGGAGCTGTTTTTT. Its translation is CASRGGGTANTGELFF.

This sequence joins TRBV12-3 or TRBV12-4 and TRBJ1-1; TRBD1 matches at 7 bases. The CDR3 has 12 amino acids. J was trimmed by 10 bases and V by 10 bases; bases with no gene match: 12. The CDR3 DNA reads TGTGCCATTAGTCCCCTTCAGGGGGTAGCTTTCTTT. Its translation is CAISPLQGVAFF.